Given below is one TCR beta chain in context. Antigen specificity is unknown. The sample comes from a study of cytomegalovirus exposure and HLA in healthy donors. The PCR used 60 Vbeta and 13 Jbeta primers. The data were produced by immunoSEQ multiplex PCR, yet TCRdb's version contains in-frame clones alone and is incomplete. The sample shows 60,000 or so clones, about four fifths of them seen only once. Study-level results: Altogether, 164 TCR beta chains were recorded as cytomegalovirus-associated. Earlier results showed most TCR beta V segments being productive about 87% or about 30% of the time.

Nominally healthy donors were sampled, though unrecorded immune exposures were likely. Germline V lookup: CDR1 SEHNR, CDR2 FQNEAQ (reference sequence). Trimming stripped 5 bases from V and 4 bases from J, with 14 bases between. The CDR3 consists of 14 residues. The genes are TRBV7-9 and TRBJ2-5; TRBD1 is a possible D gene (8 bases). The source of this sequence is a man aged 35-49 years in good health and CMV-seronegative. Sequencing input: PBMCs. The CDR3 loop reads CASSQNRGGETQYF. Here the CDR3 DNA reads TGTGCCAGCAGCCAAAACAGGGGGGGAGAGACCCAGTACTTC.